The entry below describes one T cell receptor (beta chain). Antigen specificity is unknown. Quantitative 5'-RACE with molecular barcodes was used to make the TCR beta libraries. Each CDR3 protein gets one entry after TCRdb re-called the 5' RACE reads with MiXCR. The sample has 750,000 to 850,000 distinct CDR3 sequences; roughly 10% are singletons. These data originate in a study of CD8 T cells in ankylosing spondylitis. Study findings and constraints: Typical of ankylosing spondylitis blood, it appeared, was a TCR beta motif of under 10 highly homologous variants. Disease-linked clones reportedly concentrated significantly in matched ankylosing spondylitis synovial fluid.

V gave up 0 bases and J gave up 8 bases, with 10 bases separating them. Germline V gives CDR1 SGHKS, CDR2 YYEKEE (reference sequence). This CDR3 is built from 13 residues. Source material: blood, either unsorted or a sorted T cell fraction (not recorded which). This receptor was obtained from a male donor with ankylosing spondylitis. The V gene is TRBV5-5, the J gene TRBJ2-3; TRBD2 is a possible D gene (5 bases). The CDR3 region has the DNA TGTGCCAGCAGCTTGGTTGGAGGCTTTACGCAGTATTTT. Amino acids: CASSLVGGFTQYF.